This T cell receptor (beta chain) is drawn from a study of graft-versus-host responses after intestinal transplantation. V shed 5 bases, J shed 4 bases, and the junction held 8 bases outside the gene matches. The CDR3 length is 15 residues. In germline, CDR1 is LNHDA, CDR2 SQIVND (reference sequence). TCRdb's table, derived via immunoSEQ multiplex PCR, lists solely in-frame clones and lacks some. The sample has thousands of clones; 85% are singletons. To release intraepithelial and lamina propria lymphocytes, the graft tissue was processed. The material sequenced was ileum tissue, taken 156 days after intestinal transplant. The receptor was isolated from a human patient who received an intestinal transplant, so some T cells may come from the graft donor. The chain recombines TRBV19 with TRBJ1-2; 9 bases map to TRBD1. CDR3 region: CASSEQGAKSYGYTF. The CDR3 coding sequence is TGTGCCAGTAGTGAACAGGGGGCAAAGAGCTATGGCTACACCTTC.